This TCR beta chain was profiled in a study of early T cells in non-severe SARS-CoV-2 infection. In the study overall: Unpaired chains resulted from sequencing bulk RNA of unsorted whole blood.

There are 14 residues in the CDR3. V lost 6 bases, J lost 0 bases, and 9 bases lay in between. Attached unique molecular identifiers marked individual cDNA molecules. TCRdb passed the 5' RACE reads through MiXCR, listing each CDR3 protein once. The sample lists more than 90,000 distinct CDR3 sequences, 13% occurring once. The sequence derives from an adult who was a healthcare worker with PCR-confirmed SARS-CoV-2 infection or an uninfected control (not recorded which). The V gene is TRBV12-3 or TRBV12-4, the J gene TRBJ2-1; D unclear. Sequenced: whole blood. The CDR3 bases are TGTGCCAGCAGACCCACCCGCTCCTACAATGAGCAGTTCTTC. Residues: CASRPTRSYNEQFF.